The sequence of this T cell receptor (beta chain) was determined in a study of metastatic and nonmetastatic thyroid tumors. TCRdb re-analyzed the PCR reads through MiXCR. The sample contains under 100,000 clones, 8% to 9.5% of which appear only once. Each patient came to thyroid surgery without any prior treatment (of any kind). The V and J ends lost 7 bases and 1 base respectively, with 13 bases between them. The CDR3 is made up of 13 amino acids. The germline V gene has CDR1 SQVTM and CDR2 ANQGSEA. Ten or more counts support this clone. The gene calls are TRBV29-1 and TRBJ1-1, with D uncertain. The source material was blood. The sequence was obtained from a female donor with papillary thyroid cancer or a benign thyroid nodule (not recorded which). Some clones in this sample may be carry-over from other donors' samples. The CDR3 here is CSARPHPNTEAFF. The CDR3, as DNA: TGCAGCGCCCGCCCCCATCCGAACACTGAAGCTTTCTTT.